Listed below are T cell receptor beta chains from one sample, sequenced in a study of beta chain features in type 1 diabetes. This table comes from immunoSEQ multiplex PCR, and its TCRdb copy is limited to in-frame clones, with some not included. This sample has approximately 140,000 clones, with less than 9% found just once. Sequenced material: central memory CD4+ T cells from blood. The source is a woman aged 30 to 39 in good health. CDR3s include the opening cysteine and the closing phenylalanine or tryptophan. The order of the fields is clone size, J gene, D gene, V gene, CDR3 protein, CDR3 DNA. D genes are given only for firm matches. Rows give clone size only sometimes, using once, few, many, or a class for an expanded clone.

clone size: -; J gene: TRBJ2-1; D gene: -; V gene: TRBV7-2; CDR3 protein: CASSGRTDEQIF; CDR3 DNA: TGTGCCAGCAGCGGGCGAACTGATGAGCAGATCTTC
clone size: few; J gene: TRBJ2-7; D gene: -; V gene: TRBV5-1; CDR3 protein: CASSFRSVPYEQYF; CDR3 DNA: TGCGCCAGCAGCTTCCGCAGCGTCCCCTACGAGCAGTACTTC
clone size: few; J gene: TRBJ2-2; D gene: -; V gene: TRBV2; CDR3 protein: CASSGTNLAGELFF; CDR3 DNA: TGTGCCAGCAGTGGGACAAATTTGGCCGGGGAGCTGTTTTTT
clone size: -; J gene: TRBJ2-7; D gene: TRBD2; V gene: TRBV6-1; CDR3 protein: CASSEFPRENREQYF; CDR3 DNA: TGTGCCAGCAGTGAATTTCCGCGGGAGAACCGCGAGCAGTACTTC
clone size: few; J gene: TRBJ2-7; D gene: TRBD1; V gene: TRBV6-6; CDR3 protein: CATKRAGQGIYEQYF; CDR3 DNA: TGTGCCACCAAAAGAGCTGGACAGGGGATCTACGAGCAGTACTTC
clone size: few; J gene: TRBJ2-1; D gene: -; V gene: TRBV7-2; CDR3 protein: CASSSRPSAQQFF; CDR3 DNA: TGTGCCAGCAGCTCGAGGCCTTCAGCACAGCAGTTCTTC
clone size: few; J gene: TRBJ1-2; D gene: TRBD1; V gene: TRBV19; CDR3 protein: CASPTPDRSYGYTF; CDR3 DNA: TGTGCCAGTCCCACCCCGGACAGGTCCTATGGCTACACCTTC
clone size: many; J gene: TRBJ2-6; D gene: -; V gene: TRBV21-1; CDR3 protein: CASSKEVRDSGTGANVLTF; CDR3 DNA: TGTGCCAGCAGCAAAGAAGTACGAGATAGCGGGACTGGGGCCAACGTCCTGACTTTC
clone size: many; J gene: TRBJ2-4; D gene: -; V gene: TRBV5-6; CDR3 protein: CASSGQLAKNIQYF; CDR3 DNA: TGTGCCAGCAGCGGGCAGCTAGCCAAAAACATTCAGTACTTC
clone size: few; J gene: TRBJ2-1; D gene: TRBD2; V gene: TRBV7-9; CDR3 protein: CASSLVSGSSNEQFF; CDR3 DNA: TGTGCCAGCAGCTTAGTTAGCGGGAGCTCCAATGAGCAGTTCTTC
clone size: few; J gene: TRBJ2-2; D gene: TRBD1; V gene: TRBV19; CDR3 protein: CASSTDRGGELFF; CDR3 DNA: TGTGCCAGTAGTACCGACAGGGGCGGGGAGCTGTTTTTT
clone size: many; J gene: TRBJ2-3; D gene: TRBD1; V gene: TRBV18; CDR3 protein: CASSPTGGASADTQYF; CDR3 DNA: TGTGCCAGCTCACCGACAGGGGGCGCTTCCGCAGATACGCAGTATTTT
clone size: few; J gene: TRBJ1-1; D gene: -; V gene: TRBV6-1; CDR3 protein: CASSEWPGNTEAFF; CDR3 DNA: TGTGCCAGCAGTGAATGGCCGGGGAACACTGAAGCTTTCTTT
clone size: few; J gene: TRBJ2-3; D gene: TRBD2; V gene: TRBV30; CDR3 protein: CAWSVGTSGSTDTQYF; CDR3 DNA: TGTGCCTGGAGTGTCGGGACTAGCGGGAGTACAGATACGCAGTATTTT
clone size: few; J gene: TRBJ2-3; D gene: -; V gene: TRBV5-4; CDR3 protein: CASSLGAGRIGDTQYF; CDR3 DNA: TGTGCCAGCAGCTTGGGGGCAGGGAGGATAGGAGATACGCAGTATTTT
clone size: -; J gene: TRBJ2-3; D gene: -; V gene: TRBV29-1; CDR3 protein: CSVEDAPGGGGASTDTQYF; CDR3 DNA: TGCAGCGTTGAAGACGCCCCGGGGGGAGGGGGAGCGAGCACAGATACGCAGTATTTT
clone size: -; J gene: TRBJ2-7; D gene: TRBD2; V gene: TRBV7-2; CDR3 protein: CASSVGTSGRYEQYF; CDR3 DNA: TGTGCCAGCAGCGTCGGGACTAGCGGGAGGTACGAGCAGTACTTC
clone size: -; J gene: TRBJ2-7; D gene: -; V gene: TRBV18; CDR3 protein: CASSRQDADEQYF; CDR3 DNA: TGTGCCAGCTCACGACAGGACGCGGACGAGCAGTACTTC
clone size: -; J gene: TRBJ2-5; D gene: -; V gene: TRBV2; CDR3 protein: CASSEALGARTQTQYF; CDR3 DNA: TGTGCCAGCAGTGAAGCGCTTGGGGCCCGCACGCAGACCCAGTACTTC
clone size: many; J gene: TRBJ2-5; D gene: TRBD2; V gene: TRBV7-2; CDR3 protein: CASSLAASGSVKTQYF; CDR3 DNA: TGTGCCAGCAGCTTAGCGGCTAGCGGGAGCGTGAAGACCCAGTACTTC
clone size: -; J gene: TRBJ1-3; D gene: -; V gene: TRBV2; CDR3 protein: CASSSRGSSGNTIYF; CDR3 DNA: TGTGCCAGCAGTTCCAGGGGAAGCTCTGGAAACACCATATATTTT
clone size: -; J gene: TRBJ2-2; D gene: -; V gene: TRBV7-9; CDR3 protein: CASSFSRGTGELFF; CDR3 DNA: TGTGCCAGCAGCTTCAGTAGGGGGACCGGGGAGCTGTTTTTT
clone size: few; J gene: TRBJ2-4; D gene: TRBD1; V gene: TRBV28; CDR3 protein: CASSPRTGGNIQYF; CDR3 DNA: TGTGCCAGCAGTCCTCGGACAGGGGGAAACATTCAGTACTTC
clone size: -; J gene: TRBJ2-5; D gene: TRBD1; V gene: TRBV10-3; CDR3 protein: CAISEPRQGPLGQYF; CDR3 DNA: TGTGCCATCAGTGAACCCAGACAGGGTCCTTTGGGGCAGTACTTC
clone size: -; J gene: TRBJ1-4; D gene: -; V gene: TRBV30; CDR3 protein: CAWSVSRGGNEKLFF; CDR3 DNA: TGTGCCTGGAGTGTCTCGAGGGGAGGTAATGAAAAACTGTTTTTT